The 19 T cell receptor beta chains presented below share a single source sample, sequenced in a study of cytomegalovirus exposure and HLA in healthy donors. Primers: 60 Vbeta forward and 13 Jbeta reverse. Using immunoSEQ multiplex PCR, the repertoire was profiled, and TCRdb retains in-frame clones only, with some absent. Of some 180,000 clones listed, 76% are singletons. The specimen sequenced was PBMCs. These receptors came from a man aged 18 to 30 in good health and CMV-seronegative.

The gene calls are TRBV2 and TRBJ2-3; 9 nucleotides agree with TRBD2. With V trimmed by 8 bases and J by 5 bases, 14 bases remained unmatched. CDR1 SNHLY and CDR2 FYNNEI come from the germline V gene. The length of the CDR3 is 16 residues. CDR3 amino acids: CASGPLASGAGDTQYF. The CDR3 coding sequence is TGTGCCAGCGGACCCCTGGCTAGCGGGGCGGGAGATACGCAGTATTTT.

A word on this clone: An end of the junction differs from the germline gene, which may be a read error. The chain has TRBV7-9 and TRBJ1-1, with D perhaps TRBD1 (5 bases). There are 12 residues in the CDR3. Germline-derived CDR1 and CDR2 are SEHNR and FQNEAQ (reference sequence). The CDR3 DNA follows: TGTTCCAGCAGGTCTCAGGGATCTGAAGCTTTCTTT. Protein sequence: CSSRSQGSEAFF.

The CDR3 DNA follows: TGCGCCAGCAGCTTGCAGACAGGGTTCGGAGAGACCCAGTACTTC. This codes for CASSLQTGFGETQYF. The chain links TRBV5-1 to TRBJ2-5; 7 bases line up with TRBD1. The germline V gene has CDR1 SGHRS and CDR2 YFSETQ. The CDR3 has 15 amino acids. The V gene end was trimmed by 1 base and the J gene end by 4 bases; junction bases not matched to a gene: 7.

The CDR3, as DNA: TGTGCCAGCAGCCTGACAGGGCAGAGAGCTTTCTTT. This sequence encodes CASSLTGQRAFF. The chain recombines TRBV6-5 with TRBJ1-1, with 7 bases identical to TRBD1. The length of the CDR3 is 12 residues. Unmatched junction bases numbered 8, after V lost 6 bases and J lost 10 bases. From germline, CDR1 is MNHEY and CDR2 SVGAGI.

J is TRBJ2-7 and V is TRBV29-1; 7 bases are a match to TRBD1. Germline CDR1 SQVTM, CDR2 ANQGSEA. V trimming: 1 base; J trimming: 7 bases; junction bases outside the gene matches: 1. The CDR3 extends over 11 amino acids. The CDR3 here is CSVEGGQEQYF. Written as DNA, the CDR3 is TGCAGCGTTGAAGGGGGACAGGAGCAGTACTTC.

The chain carries TRBV7-8 and TRBJ2-1; 9 nucleotides line up with TRBD2. V gave up 5 bases and J gave up 10 bases; unmatched junction bases: 15. This CDR3 has 16 amino acids. Germline assignment: CDR1 SGHVS and CDR2 FQNEAQ. The CDR3 bases are TGTGCCAGCAGCCCCGGGTTTAAGGGCGGGAGGGGCGAGCAGTTCTTC. This gives the protein CASSPGFKGGRGEQFF.

The chain uses TRBV7-9 and TRBJ2-7, with 8 bases aligning to TRBD1. The CDR3 sequence is 13 residues long. Per germline, CDR1 SEHNR and CDR2 FQNEAQ (reference sequence). Trimming removed 6 bases from V and 6 bases from J; junction bases left unmatched: 7. CDR3 loop: CASRPGGTGEQYF. In DNA, the CDR3 is TGTGCCAGCAGACCAGGGGGCACGGGCGAGCAGTACTTC. Full variable domain (missing parts from reference TRBV7-9 and TRBJ2-7): DTGVSQNPRHKITKRGQNVTFRCDPISEHNRLYWYRQTLGQGPEFLTYFQNEAQLEKSRLLSDRFSAERPKGSFSTLEIQRTEQGDSAMYLCASRPGGTGEQYFGPGTRLTVT.

V and J are TRBV25-1 and TRBJ2-3, with D tentatively TRBD2 (5 bases). The germline gives CDR1 MGHDK, CDR2 SYGVNS. V was pared by 10 bases and J by 6 bases, with 17 bases between. The CDR3 covers 13 residues. CDR3 in amino acids: CAIQPFGVDTQYF. CDR3 bases: TGTGCCATCCAGCCATTCGGGGTGGATACGCAGTATTTT.

This chain connects TRBV10-3 to TRBJ2-1; D is perhaps TRBD2 (6 bases). Trimming took off 6 bases at V and 0 bases at J, with 9 bases between the two ends. This CDR3 spans 14 amino acids. CDR1 is ENHRY, CDR2 SYGVKD, per germline. For the CDR3, the DNA is TGTGCCATCAGCGGGACTCGCTCCTACAATGAGCAGTTCTTC. This translates into CAISGTRSYNEQFF.

The rearrangement uses TRBV28 and TRBJ2-7; 13 bases are shared with TRBD2. Germline V gene data show CDR1 as MDHEN and CDR2 as SYDVKM. The CDR3 totals 16 residues. The V and J ends lost 6 bases and 2 bases, in that order; junction bases with no gene match: 7. The CDR3 DNA sequence: TGTGCCAGCAGCCCCTTACTAGCGGGAGGGCCCTACGAGCAGTACTTC. It codes for CASSPLLAGGPYEQYF.

This clone was seen a handful of times. The V call is TRBV2, the J call TRBJ2-5, with a tentative D call TRBD1 (6 bases). The CDR3 extends over 16 amino acids. The V end was cut by 6 bases, the J end by 0 bases, with 17 bases between. CDR1 SNHLY and CDR2 FYNNEI come from the germline V gene. In nucleotides, the CDR3 is TGTGCCAGCAGGGATGACAGGCTACCGTACCAAGAGACCCAGTACTTC. Encoded protein: CASRDDRLPYQETQYF.

V gene TRBV5-4 combines with J gene TRBJ2-1; 13 bases map to TRBD2. There are 16 residues in the CDR3. The V segment lost 10 bases and the J segment 0 bases; nucleotides outside the gene matches: 7. Germline V gene sequence: CDR1 SGHNT, CDR2 YYREEE (reference sequence). DNA for the CDR3: TGTGCCTACGGGACTAGCGGGACTTACTCCTACAATGAGCAGTTCTTC. This encodes CAYGTSGTYSYNEQFF.

The chain couples TRBV28 to TRBJ2-7; 10 bases line up with TRBD2. Germline CDR1 is MDHEN and CDR2 is SYDVKM. The CDR3 sequence is 15 residues long. The J segment lost 2 bases and the V segment lost 8 bases, leaving 9 bases of the junction unmatched. CDR3 in DNA: TGTGCCAGCGGGTATAGCGGGGGGCGCACCTACGAGCAGTACTTC. It is translated as CASGYSGGRTYEQYF.

This clone has a count of ten or more. This rearrangement joins TRBV6-6 to TRBJ2-7; 7 nucleotides agree with TRBD2. The trim removed 6 bases at V and 0 bases at J, leaving 8 bases unmatched. The V gene's germline CDR1 is MNHNY and CDR2 SVGAGI (reference sequence). The CDR3 covers 15 residues. CDR3 in DNA: TGTGCCAGCAGAGATAGGACGGGGGGCTCCTACGAGCAGTACTTC. Residues: CASRDRTGGSYEQYF.

The V and J genes are TRBV5-1 and TRBJ2-7; 7 nucleotides line up with TRBD1. The CDR3 consists of 14 residues. Germline V lookup: CDR1 SGHRS, CDR2 YFSETQ. V shed 2 bases and J 3 bases; nucleotides not matched to a gene: 5. CDR3 region: CASSLPGQNYEQYF. CDR3 DNA: TGCGCCAGCAGCTTACCGGGACAGAACTACGAGCAGTACTTC.

The chain employs TRBV5-3 and TRBJ2-1; 11 bases align to TRBD2. TRBV5-3 is noted as an ORF with a role that remains uncertain. CDR3 length: 19 residues. The V segment lost 0 bases and the J segment 3 bases; nucleotides outside the gene matches: 11. Here the CDR3 reads CARSLAGTSGALDYNEQFF. The CDR3 coding sequence is TGTGCCAGAAGCTTGGCCGGGACTAGCGGTGCGTTGGACTACAATGAGCAGTTCTTC.

The CDR3 is CATRLAGGYEQYF. The CDR3 DNA follows: TGTGCCACTCGTCTAGCGGGAGGCTACGAGCAGTACTTC. The chain couples TRBV19 to TRBJ2-7, with 11 bases that match TRBD2. The ends lost 10 bases at V and 3 bases at J; junction bases unmatched: 5. The germline CDR1 and CDR2 sequences are LNHDA and SQIVND (reference sequence). The CDR3 is 13 residues long.

This clone came up a few times. The chain recombines TRBV7-9 with TRBJ2-5, with D unclear. Germline CDR1 reads SEHNR; CDR2 reads FQNEAQ (reference sequence). The CDR3 is 11 residues long. The germline V and J ends were trimmed by 6 bases and 5 bases, with 7 bases remaining between them. CDR3 DNA: TGTGCCAGCAGTCAGGTGGAGACCCAGTACTTC. This sequence encodes CASSQVETQYF. Drawing the rest from reference TRBV7-9 and TRBJ2-5, the complete variable domain is DTGVSQNPRHKITKRGQNVTFRCDPISEHNRLYWYRQTLGQGPEFLTYFQNEAQLEKSRLLSDRFSAERPKGSFSTLEIQRTEQGDSAMYLCASSQVETQYFGPGTRLLVL.

The rearrangement uses TRBV9 and TRBJ2-7; possible D gene TRBD1, 6 bases. CDR1 is SGDLS and CDR2 is YYNGEE in the germline V gene. V lost 0 bases and J lost 2, with 9 bases in between. CDR3 length: 14 amino acids. The CDR3 nucleotides are TGTGCCAGCAGCGTAGACTGGGGGCCCTACGAGCAGTACTTC. It codes for CASSVDWGPYEQYF.